This TCR beta chain derives from a study of shared clonotypes between healthy human individuals. The study's findings and limits: Generation of non-shared clonotypes was less probable than generation of clonotypes shared by all four donors.

In regard to this clone: Antigen unknown.

Measured with immunoSEQ multiplex PCR; TCRdb has only the in-frame clones, and not every one. Altogether a few hundred thousand clones are present, approximately 74% being singletons, with the ten largest covering under 13%. This clonotype was obtained from a man aged 25 to 40 in good health. The sample taken for sequencing was memory CD4+ T cells sorted from blood. The subset was: CD45RA-negative fraction.

The CDR3 region has the DNA TGTGCCAGCAGCTTGTGGGGGACAACATACAATGAGCAGTTCTTC. Its protein is CASSLWGTTYNEQFF. The V gene is TRBV5-6, the J gene TRBJ2-1, with D tentatively TRBD1 (6 bases). Germline values: CDR1 SGHDT, CDR2 YYEEEE. The CDR3 covers 15 residues. V lost 1 base and J 4 bases, leaving 12 bases between the germline ends.